Following are 14 T cell receptor beta chains from one sample sequenced in a study of control samples from healthy donors and cancer patients. Some clones are missing from TCRdb's copy, which holds only in-frame ones; the method was immunoSEQ multiplex PCR. Of under 300,000 clones listed, approximately 80% are singletons. The sample taken for sequencing was PBMCs. All receptors derive from a woman aged 55-70 years with lung cancer.

The rearrangement links TRBV2 to TRBJ2-7; weak D call: TRBD1 (5 bases). Per the germline V gene, CDR1 is SNHLY and CDR2 is FYNNEI. CDR3 length: 14 residues. Trimming removed 6 bases from V and 4 bases from J, with 16 bases in between. This CDR3 is CASRKDILPYEQYF. The CDR3 region has the DNA TGTGCCAGCAGGAAGGACATACTCCCGTACGAGCAGTACTTC.

The V call is TRBV6-6, the J call TRBJ2-2, with a possible D match to TRBD2 (5 bases). This CDR3 has 17 amino acids. The V and J ends lost 5 bases and 5 bases respectively, with 21 bases between them. The V gene's germline CDR1 is MNHNY and CDR2 SVGAGI (reference sequence). This chain's CDR3 is CASSQSLGKLLTGELFF. The CDR3 DNA is TGTGCCAGCAGTCAAAGTCTCGGGAAGTTGTTAACCGGGGAGCTGTTTTTT.

The rearrangement links TRBV7-8 to TRBJ2-7; TRBD1 matches 11 bases. V shed 4 bases and J 5 bases; nucleotides not matched to a gene: 4. This CDR3 has 14 amino acids. CDR1 and CDR2 from the germline V gene are SGHVS and FQNEAQ. In DNA form, the CDR3 reads TGTGCCAGCAGCTACGGACAGGGGGCCAACGAGCAGTACTTC. This encodes CASSYGQGANEQYF.

The gene calls are TRBV6-5 and TRBJ1-6, with 7 nucleotides matching TRBD1. CDR3 size: 14 residues. Looked up from germline, CDR1 is MNHEY and CDR2 is SVGAGI. Unmatched junction bases numbered 6, after V lost 6 bases and J lost 7 bases. CDR3 in amino acids: CASSPGTDNSPLHF. The CDR3 coding sequence is TGTGCCAGCAGCCCCGGGACAGACAATTCACCCCTCCACTTT.

V usage is TRBV5-1 and J usage is TRBJ1-1; D not certain. This CDR3 has 12 amino acids. The germline gives CDR1 SGHRS, CDR2 YFSETQ. The V and J ends lost 6 bases and 1 base respectively, with 7 bases between them. CDR3: CASTAANTEAFF. CDR3 sequence (DNA): TGCGCCAGCACGGCAGCGAACACTGAAGCTTTCTTT. Full variable domain (remainder filled in from reference TRBV5-1 and TRBJ1-1): KAGVTQTPRYLIKTRGQQVTLSCSPISGHRSVSWYQQTPGQGLQFLFEYFSETQRNKGNFPGRFSGRQFSNSRSEMNVSTLELGDSALYLCASTAANTEAFFGQGTRLTVV.

The table lists this clone with many counts. This chain connects TRBV19 to TRBJ2-1; 16 bases are a match to TRBD2. Trimming at V came to 5 bases and at J to 16 bases, leaving 29 bases not matched to a gene. There are 21 residues in the CDR3. Germline V gives CDR1 LNHDA, CDR2 SQIVND (reference sequence). The CDR3 protein is CASSGPVGDSYPGLAGGRKFF. The CDR3 nucleotides read TGTGCCAGTAGTGGCCCGGTCGGAGACAGCTACCCGGGACTAGCGGGAGGGAGAAAATTCTTC.

V usage is TRBV11-2 and J usage is TRBJ2-5, with TRBD2 as a possible D gene (7 bases). CDR1 and CDR2 (germline): SGHAT, FQNNGV. Trimming pared 5 bases from V and 7 bases from J, leaving 26 bases between. The CDR3 runs to 17 residues. CDR3 DNA sequence: TGTGCCAGCAGCCCCAGACTGGGGGGGGCTTTTTTAGGGACCCAGTACTTC. Protein product: CASSPRLGGAFLGTQYF.

This chain links TRBV20-1 with TRBJ2-1; D is uncertain. The V and J ends lost 2 bases and 5 bases respectively, with 4 bases between them. The CDR3 contains 11 residues. Germline assignment: CDR1 DFQATT and CDR2 SNEGSKA (reference sequence). The DNA of the CDR3 is TGCAGTGCTAGATTCGACAATGAGCAGTTCTTC. Residues: CSARFDNEQFF.

The J gene is TRBJ1-6, the V gene TRBV5-1; D is uncertain. The CDR3 length is 13 residues. The germline CDR1 and CDR2 sequences are SGHRS and YFSETQ. V lost 4 bases, J lost 12 bases, and 14 bases lay in between. The CDR3 protein is CASSEAATRPLHF. The CDR3 DNA sequence: TGCGCCAGCAGCGAGGCTGCCACTAGACCCCTCCACTTT.

V usage is TRBV19 and J usage is TRBJ1-2; D remains unclear. The V end was cut by 3 bases, the J end by 4 bases, with 12 bases between. The CDR3 is 14 residues long. Germline V gene sequence: CDR1 LNHDA, CDR2 SQIVND (reference sequence). CDR3 amino acids: CASSIGGAAYGYTF. Written as DNA, the CDR3 is TGTGCCAGTAGTATTGGTGGTGCAGCCTATGGCTACACCTTC.

The chain is built from TRBV7-2 and TRBJ1-5; the D is unclear. The CDR3 runs 15 residues. From germline, CDR1 is SGHTA and CDR2 FQGNSA. V gave up 4 bases and J gave up 0 bases, with 10 bases separating them. As DNA, the CDR3 is TGTGCCAGCAGCTCTGGGGTATATAGCAATCAGCCCCAGCATTTT. Protein product: CASSSGVYSNQPQHF.

This rearrangement joins TRBV11-2 to TRBJ2-5; TRBD1 matches at 8 bases. This CDR3 has 14 amino acids. The germline gives CDR1 SGHAT, CDR2 FQNNGV. V lost 5 bases to trimming and J lost 4 bases; unmatched junction nucleotides: 6. This CDR3 reads CASSPDRVGETQYF. CDR3 in DNA: TGTGCCAGCAGCCCGGACAGGGTGGGAGAGACCCAGTACTTC.

This chain links TRBV28 with TRBJ2-4; no definite D call. Germline lookup yields CDR1 MDHEN and CDR2 SYDVKM. There are 16 residues in the CDR3. Trimming left V 3 bases short and J 2 bases short, with 14 bases between. The CDR3 nucleotides read TGTGCCAGCAGTTTCGTCGGCGCCCCGCCCAAAAACATTCAGTACTTC. It encodes CASSFVGAPPKNIQYF.

V and J are TRBV7-9 and TRBJ1-3; tentative D call: TRBD1 (5 bases). Per the germline V gene, CDR1 is SEHNR and CDR2 is FQNEAQ (reference sequence). Trimming took 3 bases from V and 5 from J, leaving 14 bases between them. This CDR3 has 15 residues. This CDR3 is CASSFQGIVRNTIYF. CDR3 sequence (DNA): TGTGCCAGCAGCTTCCAGGGTATAGTTCGAAACACCATATATTTT. The full variable domain, in which reference TRBV7-9 and TRBJ1-3 provide the parts outside the CDR3, is DTGVSQNPRHKITKRGQNVTFRCDPISEHNRLYWYRQTLGQGPEFLTYFQNEAQLEKSRLLSDRFSAERPKGSFSTLEIQRTEQGDSAMYLCASSFQGIVRNTIYFGEGSWLTVV.